This entry lists 20 T cell receptor delta chains sequenced from one sample in a study of DNA immune sequencing with unique molecular identifiers. All 8 TRDV and 4 TRDJ genes were targeted in 32-plex amplification of genomic DNA. The library had 12-nucleotide UMIs introduced over approximately 3 barcoding cycles, then a second adapter PCR. TCRdb reanalysed the multiplex PCR reads with CATT. Altogether around 5,400 delta-chain clones are present, 9.5% to 13% being singletons, with the ten largest covering roughly 57%. Sequencing was carried out using gamma-delta T cells enriched from blood buffy coat, or unenriched PBMCs (not recorded which). Receptors originate from a human donor in good health.

This clone was seen a handful of times. The protein TCRdb lists belongs to a much larger clone and differs from this DNA's translation at residue 7, which points to a read error; the protein shown is made from the DNA. The CDR3 sequence is CACDILEDTGGETDKLIF. CDR3 nucleotide sequence: TGTGCCTGTGACATTTTGGAGGATACGGGGGGCGAGACCGATAAACTCATCTTT. The chain links TRDV2 to TRDJ1, with TRDD3 matching 7 bases. With 2 bases clipped from V and 2 bases from J, the junction kept 16 bases outside the gene matches. CDR1 is GEAIGNYY and CDR2 is EKD in the germline V gene. This CDR3 region has 18 residues.

About this clone: TCRdb pairs this DNA with a much larger clone's protein that differs at residue 7, likely a read error; the protein shown was translated from the DNA. The CDR3 nucleotides read TGTGCCTGTGACCTACTGGTGACAGACACCGATAAACTCATCTTT. This codes for CACDLLVTDTDKLIF. The chain couples TRDV2 to TRDJ1, with D perhaps matching TRDD3 (5 bases). This CDR3 has 15 amino acids. Trimming removed 3 bases from V and 0 bases from J, with 13 bases in between. From germline, CDR1 is GEAIGNYY and CDR2 EKD.

This clone occurred many times. The chain carries TRDV3 and TRDJ1, with D maybe TRDD2 (9 bases). The CDR3 loop spans 20 amino acids. CDR1 TVYSNPD and CDR2 GDNSRS come from the germline V gene (reference sequence). The ends were cut back, 3 bases at V and 0 bases at J, with 32 bases in the middle. Here the CDR3 DNA reads TGTGCCTTCCCACGTGCCTTCCTACGTCGTTGGGGGATGTACACCGATAAACTCATCTTT. Amino acid sequence: CAFPRAFLRRWGMYTDKLIF.

This clone is labeled medium-sized. The CDR3 DNA sequence: TGTGCCTGTGATCCAGTACTGGGGGATACGCTAAACACCGATAAACTCATCTTT. Amino acid sequence: CACDPVLGDTLNTDKLIF. This chain links TRDV2 with TRDJ1; 13 nucleotides align to TRDD3. CDR3 size: 18 residues. V lost 4 bases to trimming and J lost 0 bases; unmatched junction nucleotides: 10. Germline CDR1 is GEAIGNYY and CDR2 is EKD.

This clone has ten or more counts. The chain is built from TRDV2 and TRDJ3, with unresolved D. There are 18 residues in the CDR3. V was trimmed by 0 bases and J by 0 bases, leaving 11 bases between them. CDR1 GEAIGNYY and CDR2 EKD come from the germline V gene. The CDR3, as DNA: TGTGCCTGTGACACCGCAGGGCCCAGCTCCTGGGACACCCGACAGATGTTTTTC. It codes for CACDTAGPSSWDTRQMFF.

This clone was observed at least ten times. The chain couples TRDV2 to TRDJ4, with D tentatively TRDD3 (6 bases). The V end was cut by 0 bases, the J end by 3 bases, with 16 bases between. This CDR3 has 15 amino acids. Germline V gives CDR1 GEAIGNYY, CDR2 EKD. The CDR3 bases are TGTGCCTGTGACACCTGGGGATCCTCCCGAGGACCCCTGATCTTT. Its protein product is CACDTWGSSRGPLIF.

This clone is medium-sized by share. V and J are TRDV2 and TRDJ1; the match to TRDD3 covers 7 bases. Trimming removed 1 base from V and 0 bases from J; junction bases left unmatched: 13. The CDR3 length is 18 residues. Germline loops: CDR1 GEAIGNYY, CDR2 EKD. CDR3 amino acids: CACDTLSGLGPNTDKLIF. For the CDR3, the DNA is TGTGCCTGTGACACTCTTTCTGGACTGGGGCCAAACACCGATAAACTCATCTTT.

This clone was detected only a few times. The likely explanation is a read error, given a far larger clone one base away. V and J are TRDV2 and TRDJ3, with 10 bases fitting TRDD3. V lost 0 bases to trimming and J lost 0 bases; unmatched junction nucleotides: 13. The germline V gene has CDR1 GEAIGNYY and CDR2 EKD. The CDR3 runs 22 residues. CDR3: CACDTSPATGGFRSWDTRQMFF. CDR3 in DNA: TGTGCCTGTGACACCTCTCCTGCTACTGGGGGATTCCGCTCCTGGGACACCCGACAGATGTTTTTC.

A few counts support this clone. The translation of this DNA and the TCRdb protein of a much larger clone differ at residue 8, probably owing to a read error; the protein shown here is translated from the DNA. This chain connects TRDV2 to TRDJ1; 8 bases map to TRDD3. This CDR3 spans 17 amino acids. V lost 3 bases to trimming and J lost 0 bases; unmatched junction nucleotides: 11. The germline CDR1 and CDR2 sequences are GEAIGNYY and EKD. DNA for the CDR3: TGTGCCTGTGACTCGCTGATGAGGGATACGGACACCGATAAACTCATCTTT. Its protein is CACDSLMRDTDTDKLIF.

Turning to this clone: The translation of this DNA and the TCRdb protein of a much larger clone differ at residue 3, probably owing to a read error; the protein shown here is translated from the DNA. This chain links TRDV2 with TRDJ1, with TRDD3 matching 7 bases. This CDR3 is built from 17 residues. The germline V gene has CDR1 GEAIGNYY and CDR2 EKD. CDR3 region: CASDTLVLGENTDKLIF. DNA of the CDR3: TGTGCCTCTGACACCCTCGTGTTGGGGGAGAACACCGATAAACTCATCTTT.

For this clone: A far more abundant clone sits one base away, making this likely a read error. This sequence joins TRDV2 and TRDJ1; TRDD3 agrees at 13 bases. The length of the CDR3 is 18 residues. CDR1 is GEAIGNYY and CDR2 is EKD in the germline V gene. As DNA, the CDR3 is TGTGCCTGTGACACACTGGGGGATACGCGGCAATACACCGAAAAACTCATCTTT. This sequence encodes CACDTLGDTRQYTEKLIF.

This clone showed up just a few times. The mismatch at residue 3 between this DNA's translation and the TCRdb protein of a much larger clone likely reflects a read error; the protein shown is translated from the DNA. The chain combines TRDV2 with TRDJ1, with 9 bases identical to TRDD3. Germline loops: CDR1 GEAIGNYY, CDR2 EKD. CDR3 size: 17 residues. This CDR3 reads CARDTLGDGKYTDKLIF. DNA of the CDR3: TGTGCCCGTGACACTCTGGGGGATGGAAAGTACACCGATAAACTCATCTTT.

This clone came up a few times. A far larger clone differs by one base, so this is likely a read error. At the DNA level, this CDR3 is encoded by other sequences in the same sample as well. This chain uses TRDV2 with TRDJ3; 7 nucleotides align to TRDD3. V was clipped by 3 bases and J by 0 bases; unmatched bases: 19. The CDR3 has 22 amino acids. CDR1 and CDR2 (germline): GEAIGNYY, EKD. CDR3 nucleotide sequence: TGTGCCTGTGACCCATCCGGGGTTGGGGGACCCGAGAGCTCCTGGGACACCCGACAGATGTTTTTC. Translation gives CACDPSGVGGPESSWDTRQMFF.

Concerning this clone itself: A single base separates this from a much larger clone, so it may be a read error. J is TRDJ1 and V is TRDV1; 9 nucleotides line up with TRDD2. Because TCRdb records no J gene, it was assigned here through a match of the DNA to germline. The CDR3 is made up of 24 amino acids. Germline assignment: CDR1 TSWWSYY and CDR2 QGS. J lost 0 bases, V lost 5 bases, and 31 bases had no gene match. The CDR3 DNA reads as TGTGCTCTTGGGAAACCTCCCGCCTTCCTACTTTTATTGGGGTGGCCTGGATACACCGATAAACTCATCTTT. It is translated as CALGKPPAFLLLLGWPGYTDKLIF.

This clone is medium-sized within its sample. The identical CDR3 is also encoded by other nucleotide sequences in the sample. The chain recombines TRDV3 with TRDJ1; 11 bases are a match to TRDD3. Germline assignment: CDR1 TVYSNPD and CDR2 GDNSRS (reference sequence). The CDR3 runs to 15 residues. Losses at the gene ends were 0 bases for V and 3 bases for J; bases not matched to a gene: 6. For the CDR3, the DNA is TGTGCCTTTAGAAAGTACTGGGGGATAGCCGATAAACTCATCTTT. It translates to CAFRKYWGIADKLIF.

Comment on this clone: This likely traces to a read error, being one base from a far larger clone. The V call is TRDV1, the J call TRDJ1; TRDD2 might be the D (7 bases). TCRdb gives no J gene; it was assigned here by matching the DNA to germline. Trimming pared 0 bases from V and 0 bases from J, leaving 41 bases between. CDR1 is TSWWSYY and CDR2 is QGS in the germline V gene. The CDR3 spans 26 residues. The CDR3 sequence: CALGELGFLQSLTRGSSSLYTDKLIF. The DNA of the CDR3 is TGTGCTCTTGGGGAACTGGGGTTCCTACAGTCCTTAACTAGGGGATCTTCTTCTTTGTACACCGATAAACTCATCTTT.

This clone is categorized as large. The sample holds other DNA sequences that translate to the same CDR3. The CDR3 nucleotides are TGTGCCTGTGACTCGCTGATGGGGGATACGGACACCGATAAACTCATCTTT. This sequence encodes CACDSLMGDTDTDKLIF. The chain uses TRDV2 and TRDJ1, with 11 bases fitting TRDD3. CDR3 size: 17 residues. The germline V gene has CDR1 GEAIGNYY and CDR2 EKD. The J segment lost 0 bases and the V segment lost 3 bases, leaving 8 bases of the junction unmatched.

This clone occurred many times. The chain uses TRDV3 and TRDJ1; 9 bases fit TRDD3. This CDR3 is 20 amino acids long. The V and J ends lost 4 bases and 0 bases, in that order; junction bases with no gene match: 24. Germline CDR1 TVYSNPD, CDR2 GDNSRS (reference sequence). Here the CDR3 reads CAYRASPYRGIQGYTDKLIF. As DNA, the CDR3 is TGTGCCTACCGAGCCTCCCCTTATCGGGGGATACAAGGGTACACCGATAAACTCATCTTT.

In this sample, this clone turned up a few times. A single base is all that separates this from a far larger clone, so a read error is likely. The same CDR3 can be traced to other DNA sequences in this sample. J is TRDJ1 and V is TRDV2; 9 bases agree with TRDD3. V dropped 2 bases and J dropped 0; count of bases not matched to a gene: 18. This CDR3 comprises 20 residues. Per the germline V gene, CDR1 is GEAIGNYY and CDR2 is EKD. DNA of the CDR3: TGTGCCTGTGACAACCTTGGTACGGGGGGATACCGTACTTACACCGATAAACTCATCTTT. Protein product: CACDNLGTGGYRTYTDKLIF.

On this clone itself: TCRdb's entry gives the protein of a much larger clone, which mismatches this DNA's translation at residue 5, likely from a read error; the protein reported here is translated from the DNA. This chain links TRDV2 with TRDJ1; TRDD3 matches 10 bases. Trimming took 3 bases from V and 0 from J; bases not matched to a gene: 15. The CDR3 spans 19 residues. Germline CDR1 is GEAIGNYY and CDR2 is EKD. CDR3 in amino acids: CACDSVGRTGGLHTDKLIF. Written as DNA, the CDR3 is TGTGCCTGTGACTCCGTAGGGCGTACTGGGGGATTGCACACCGATAAACTCATCTTT.